The 17 T cell receptor beta chains below were found in one sample sequenced in a study of shared clonotypes between healthy human individuals. TCRdb keeps only in-frame clones here, not all; method: immunoSEQ multiplex PCR. The sample contains roughly 590,000 clones, over 95% of which appear only once. Naive CD8 cells were CD45RO-negative, positively selected for CCR7, excluding terminally differentiated effector memory CD45RA+ cells. The sequenced sample was naive CD8+ T cells sorted from blood. These TCRs come from a woman aged 25 to 39 in good health.

The chain has TRBV9 and TRBJ1-2, with TRBD1 identical over 9 bases. V lost 3 bases, J lost 2 bases, and 8 bases stayed unmatched. Germline V CDR1 and CDR2: SGDLS, YYNGEE. The CDR3 has 16 residues. CDR3 bases: TGTGCCAGCAGCGGGACCGGGACAGGGATAAACTATGGCTACACCTTC. Encoded protein: CASSGTGTGINYGYTF.

DNA for the CDR3: TGCAGCGCCCTACTCGACAGCTACGAGCAGTACTTC. As protein: CSALLDSYEQYF. The chain employs TRBV29-1 and TRBJ2-7; maybe TRBD1 (5 bases). Per the germline V gene, CDR1 is SQVTM and CDR2 is ANQGSEA. The ends were cut back, 7 bases at V and 3 bases at J, with 13 bases in the middle. This CDR3 region has 12 residues.

The V and J genes are TRBV5-5 and TRBJ2-3; TRBD1 aligns across 9 bases. The CDR3 is 16 amino acids. From germline, CDR1 is SGHKS and CDR2 YYEKEE (reference sequence). J was trimmed by 1 base and V by 4 bases; bases with no gene match: 7. CDR3 bases: TGTGCCAGCAGCACAACAGGGGGCTGGGGCACAGATACGCAGTATTTT. This translates into CASSTTGGWGTDTQYF.

A single count supports this clone. The chain employs TRBV25-1 and TRBJ1-4, with TRBD1 as a possible D gene (5 bases). In germline, CDR1 is MGHDK, CDR2 SYGVNS. The CDR3 sequence is 15 residues long. V shed 4 bases and J shed 7 bases, with 16 bases lying between them. The CDR3 nucleotides read TGTGCCAGCAGTGCCACATCGACGCAGGGTGAAAAACTGTTTTTT. It is translated as CASSATSTQGEKLFF. Full variable domain (remainder filled in from reference TRBV25-1 and TRBJ1-4): EADIYQTPRYLVIGTGKKITLECSQTMGHDKMYWYQQDPGMELHLIHYSYGVNSTEKGDLSSESTVSRIRTEHFPLTLESARPSHTSQYLCASSATSTQGEKLFFGSGTQLSVL.

V and J are TRBV27 and TRBJ2-6; no clear D. V lost 4 bases and J lost 0, with 7 bases in between. Germline values: CDR1 MNHEY, CDR2 SMNVEV (reference sequence). This CDR3 region has 15 residues. CDR3 loop: CASSSGTSGANVLTF. The CDR3 DNA reads TGTGCCAGCAGTTCCGGCACCTCTGGGGCCAACGTCCTGACTTTC.

This chain links TRBV15 with TRBJ1-1; the D is unclear. The CDR3 extends over 13 amino acids. The germline V and J ends were trimmed by 1 base and 2 bases, with 5 bases remaining between them. Per the germline V gene, CDR1 is LNHNV and CDR2 is YYDKDF (reference sequence). The CDR3 region has the DNA TGTGCCACCAGCAGAGTGAAAAACACTGAAGCTTTCTTT. It codes for CATSRVKNTEAFF.

V gene TRBV28 combines with J gene TRBJ2-5, with D possibly matching TRBD1 (6 bases). In germline, CDR1 is MDHEN, CDR2 SYDVKM. This CDR3 contains 13 residues. The V gene lost 6 bases and the J gene lost 1 base, with 9 bases spanning the gap. The CDR3 DNA reads as TGTGCCAGCAGCCGGGACACCCAAGAGACCCAGTACTTC. Amino acid sequence: CASSRDTQETQYF.

The rearrangement uses TRBV6-5 and TRBJ2-5; TRBD1 or TRBD2 may be the D gene (5 bases each). Germline CDR1 MNHEY, CDR2 SVGAGI. The V end was cut by 2 bases, the J end by 2 bases, with 12 bases between. This CDR3 contains 15 residues. CDR3 in amino acids: CASSYTGTTQETQYF. The CDR3 nucleotides read TGTGCCAGCAGTTACACTGGGACCACTCAAGAGACCCAGTACTTC.

This chain connects TRBV11-2 to TRBJ2-5, with 9 bases aligning to TRBD1. Germline CDR1 SGHAT, CDR2 FQNNGV. The V and J ends lost 6 bases and 4 bases, in that order; junction bases with no gene match: 12. The CDR3 covers 16 residues. As DNA, the CDR3 is TGTGCCAGCAGGTCACGACAGGGGGGGGCTCGAGAGACCCAGTACTTC. Protein: CASRSRQGGARETQYF.

J is TRBJ2-7 and V is TRBV7-9; 9 nucleotides agree with TRBD1. Trimming removed 0 bases from V and 0 bases from J; junction bases left unmatched: 6. This CDR3 contains 17 residues. The germline gives CDR1 SEHNR, CDR2 FQNEAQ (reference sequence). The CDR3 DNA reads TGTGCCAGCAGCTTAGCCCAGTGGGGACAGGGCTCCTACGAGCAGTACTTC. Amino acid sequence: CASSLAQWGQGSYEQYF. Filled out from reference TRBV7-9 and TRBJ2-7, the complete variable domain reads DTGVSQNPRHKITKRGQNVTFRCDPISEHNRLYWYRQTLGQGPEFLTYFQNEAQLEKSRLLSDRFSAERPKGSFSTLEIQRTEQGDSAMYLCASSLAQWGQGSYEQYFGPGTRLTVT.

V and J are TRBV20-1 and TRBJ1-4; D unclear. Trimming took off 0 bases at V and 17 bases at J, with 7 bases between the two ends. Germline CDR1 DFQATT, CDR2 SNEGSKA (reference sequence). The CDR3 sequence is 9 residues long. The CDR3 coding sequence is TGCAGTGCTAGAGATCCTGACTTTTTT. This gives the protein CSARDPDFF.

The rearrangement joins TRBV11-3 to TRBJ2-3; a possible D gene is TRBD2 (5 bases). Germline V gene lookup returns CDR1 SGHNT and CDR2 YENEEA. Deletions cut 5 bases from V and 6 bases from J, with 12 bases between. The CDR3 sequence is 13 residues long. The CDR3 bases are TGTGCCAGCAGCCCGAAGACTACCGATACGCAGTATTTT. Encoded protein: CASSPKTTDTQYF. The whole variable domain, filled in from reference TRBV11-3 and TRBJ2-3, reads EAGVVQSPRYKIIEKKQPVAFWCNPISGHNTLYWYLQNLGQGPELLIRYENEEAVDDSQLPKDRFSAERLKGVDSTLKIQPAELGDSAVYLCASSPKTTDTQYFGPGTRLTVL.

The chain joins TRBV13 to TRBJ2-3; D is perhaps TRBD2 (5 bases). Germline CDR1 PRHDT, CDR2 FYEKMQ (reference sequence). This CDR3 is built from 16 residues. The V gene lost 1 base and the J gene lost 2 bases, with 13 bases spanning the gap. The CDR3 nucleotides are TGTGCCAGCAGCTTAGCCCGGGATCCCCTCACAGATACGCAGTATTTT. It yields the protein CASSLARDPLTDTQYF.

J is TRBJ1-5 and V is TRBV28; 8 bases are a match to TRBD1. CDR1 is MDHEN, CDR2 SYDVKM, per germline. The CDR3 runs to 16 residues. Germline trimming cut 6 bases from V and 5 bases from J; bases unmatched to any gene: 12. The DNA of the CDR3 is TGTGCCAGCAGCGACAGGGGATGGTTTGGGGATCAGCCCCAGCATTTT. Translated: CASSDRGWFGDQPQHF.

The rearrangement uses TRBV4-1 and TRBJ1-2; unclear D gene. Germline CDR1 and CDR2: MGHRA and YSYEKL. This CDR3 region has 16 residues. The germline V and J ends were trimmed by 1 base and 2 bases, with 14 bases remaining between them. In nucleotides, the CDR3 is TGCGCCAGCAGCCAAGGGAGGACGTCGGGAAACTATGGCTACACCTTC. Its translation: CASSQGRTSGNYGYTF.

This chain uses TRBV7-8 with TRBJ1-5; D gene ambiguous. The CDR3 length is 15 residues. Trimming took off 0 bases at V and 7 bases at J, with 13 bases between the two ends. Germline loops: CDR1 SGHVS, CDR2 FQNEAQ. CDR3 sequence: CASSLAPEGIQPQHF. CDR3 DNA: TGTGCCAGCAGCTTAGCCCCTGAGGGAATACAGCCCCAGCATTTT.

V is TRBV11-2 and J is TRBJ1-1, with D possibly TRBD1 on 6 matching bases. The CDR3 is 15 amino acids. Germline-derived CDR1 and CDR2 are SGHAT and FQNNGV. Trimming shortened V by 1 base and J by 0 bases, and 9 bases separated the two germline ends. The CDR3 nucleotides are TGTGCCAGCAGCTTAGCTAGGGGGTTGAACACTGAAGCTTTCTTT. Protein: CASSLARGLNTEAFF.